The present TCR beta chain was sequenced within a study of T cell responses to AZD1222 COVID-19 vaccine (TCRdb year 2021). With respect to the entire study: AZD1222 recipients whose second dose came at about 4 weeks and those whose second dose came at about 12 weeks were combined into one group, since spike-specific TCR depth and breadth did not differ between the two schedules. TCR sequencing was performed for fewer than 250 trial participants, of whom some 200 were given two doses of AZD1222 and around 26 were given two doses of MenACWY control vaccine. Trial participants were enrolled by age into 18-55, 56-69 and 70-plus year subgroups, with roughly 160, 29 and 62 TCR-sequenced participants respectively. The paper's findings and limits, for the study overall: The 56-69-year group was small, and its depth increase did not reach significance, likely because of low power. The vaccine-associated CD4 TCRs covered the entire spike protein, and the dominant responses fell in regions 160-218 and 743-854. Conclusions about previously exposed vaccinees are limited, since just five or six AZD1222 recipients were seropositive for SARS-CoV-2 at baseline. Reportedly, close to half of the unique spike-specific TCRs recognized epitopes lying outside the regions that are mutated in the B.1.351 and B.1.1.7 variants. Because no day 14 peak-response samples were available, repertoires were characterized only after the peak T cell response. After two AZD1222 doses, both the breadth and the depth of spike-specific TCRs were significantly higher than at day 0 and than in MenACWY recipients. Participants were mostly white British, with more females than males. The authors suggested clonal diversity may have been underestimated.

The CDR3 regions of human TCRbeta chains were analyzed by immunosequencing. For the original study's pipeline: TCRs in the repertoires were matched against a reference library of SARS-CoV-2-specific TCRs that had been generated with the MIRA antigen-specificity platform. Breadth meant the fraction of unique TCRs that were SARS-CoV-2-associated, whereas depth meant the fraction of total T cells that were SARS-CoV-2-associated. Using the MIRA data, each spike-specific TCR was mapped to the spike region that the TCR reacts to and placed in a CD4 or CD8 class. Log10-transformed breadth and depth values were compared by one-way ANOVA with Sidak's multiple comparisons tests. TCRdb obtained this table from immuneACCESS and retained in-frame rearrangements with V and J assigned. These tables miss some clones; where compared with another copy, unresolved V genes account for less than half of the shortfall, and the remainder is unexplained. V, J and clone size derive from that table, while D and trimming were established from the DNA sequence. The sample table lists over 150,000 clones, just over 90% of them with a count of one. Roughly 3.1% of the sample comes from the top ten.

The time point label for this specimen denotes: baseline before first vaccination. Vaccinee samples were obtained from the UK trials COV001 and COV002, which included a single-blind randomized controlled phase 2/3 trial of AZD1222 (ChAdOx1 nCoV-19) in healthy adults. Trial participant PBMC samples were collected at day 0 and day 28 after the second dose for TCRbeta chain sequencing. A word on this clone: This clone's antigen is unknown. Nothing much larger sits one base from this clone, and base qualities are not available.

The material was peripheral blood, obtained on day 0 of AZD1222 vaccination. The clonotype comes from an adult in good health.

The sequenced DNA is TGCGCCAGCAGCCAAGAACGGCGGGGGCGTGAAGGCTACACCTTC. The resulting protein is CASSQERRGREGYTF. The V and J genes are TRBV4-3 and TRBJ1-2; the best D guess is TRBD1, with 6 bases matching. Taken from the germline V gene, the CDR1 and CDR2 loops are LGHNA and YSLEER. V loses 0 bases, J loses 8 bases, and the germline ends lie 16 bases apart. Taken from cysteine to phenylalanine, the CDR3 has 15 residues. Just CDR3 DNA is preserved here, 45 bases in frame from base 1.